A single sample is the source of the 29 T cell receptor beta chains below, sequenced in a study of PD-1 blockade in classical Hodgkin lymphoma. Measured with immunoSEQ multiplex PCR; TCRdb has only the in-frame clones, and not every one. The sample consists of some 30,000 clones, 85% to 90% of them appearing once. Time point of the sample: cycle 4 day 1 (C4D1), after 6 weeks of nivolumab. Each patient experienced a relapse that followed autologous stem cell transplantation, and brentuximab vedotin exposure varied. By magnetic negative selection, CD4+ T cells were purified from thawed PBMCs. The sequences come from CD4+ T cells from blood, collected before the fourth cycle of nivolumab. These receptors came from a human donor with classical Hodgkin lymphoma.

Written as DNA, the CDR3 is TGTGCCAGCAGTTACGGGGACAGGGCGAGCGAAAAACTGTTTTTT. This codes for CASSYGDRASEKLFF. The gene calls are TRBV6-5 and TRBJ1-4; 9 bases agree with TRBD1. The CDR3 extends over 15 amino acids. The germline CDR1 and CDR2 sequences are MNHEY and SVGAGI. V dropped 2 bases and J dropped 8; count of bases not matched to a gene: 6.

The chain is built from TRBV28 and TRBJ1-4, with a tentative D call TRBD1 (6 bases). Germline loops: CDR1 MDHEN, CDR2 SYDVKM. The V end lost 2 bases, the J end lost 11 bases, and 15 bases lay between the germline ends. This CDR3 region has 14 residues. CDR3 residues: CASSLNREMRKLFF. The CDR3, as DNA: TGTGCCAGCAGTTTAAACAGGGAGATGAGGAAACTGTTTTTT.

The rearrangement uses TRBV7-2 and TRBJ2-5; a weak D match, TRBD2 (7 bases). Trimming removed 6 bases from V and 5 bases from J, with 13 bases in between. Germline CDR1 and CDR2: SGHTA and FQGNSA. The length of the CDR3 is 13 residues. This chain's CDR3 is CASSRKGGETQYF. CDR3 sequence (DNA): TGTGCCAGCAGTCGGAAGGGGGGGGAGACCCAGTACTTC.

The V call is TRBV30, the J call TRBJ2-1, with D possibly TRBD2 on 6 matching bases. In germline, CDR1 is GTSNPN, CDR2 SVGIG (reference sequence). The CDR3 is 12 amino acids. Trimming took 5 bases from V and 4 from J, leaving 9 bases between them. The CDR3 DNA reads TGTGCCTGGTTGAGCGGGTACAATGAGCAGTTCTTC. The encoded protein is CAWLSGYNEQFF.

This chain connects TRBV7-2 to TRBJ2-2; 9 nucleotides match TRBD2. The CDR3 has 16 residues. CDR1 is SGHTA and CDR2 is FQGNSA in the germline V gene. V shed 2 bases, J shed 5 bases, and the junction held 6 bases outside the gene matches. CDR3 in DNA: TGTGCCAGCAGCTTATGGGCGGGAGGGGATACCGGGGAGCTGTTTTTT. It encodes CASSLWAGGDTGELFF.

The genes are TRBV14 and TRBJ1-4; D unresolved. This CDR3 is 12 amino acids long. Trimming removed 2 bases from V and 8 bases from J, with 6 bases in between. Germline V gene lookup returns CDR1 SGHDN and CDR2 FVKESK. CDR3 in amino acids: CASSQFREKLFF. The CDR3 DNA reads TGTGCCAGCAGCCAATTCCGGGAAAAACTGTTTTTT.

J is TRBJ1-4 and V is TRBV30; 7 nucleotides line up with TRBD1. V dropped 3 bases and J dropped 0; count of bases not matched to a gene: 4. The CDR3 has 15 amino acids. The germline gives CDR1 GTSNPN, CDR2 SVGIG (reference sequence). CDR3 nucleotides: TGTGCCTGGAGGCGGGACAGTGCAACTAATGAAAAACTGTTTTTT. Translated: CAWRRDSATNEKLFF.

The V gene is TRBV18, the J gene TRBJ1-3, with 9 bases aligning to TRBD1. The V and J ends lost 4 bases and 4 bases, in that order; junction bases with no gene match: 8. The CDR3 totals 16 residues. The germline CDR1 and CDR2 sequences are KGHSH and LQKENI. The CDR3 nucleotides read TGTGCCAGCTCACAACAACAGGGGGCTCAAGGAAACACCATATATTTT. Its translation is CASSQQQGAQGNTIYF.

V gene TRBV5-1 combines with J gene TRBJ2-5, with 10 bases identical to TRBD1. The CDR3 sequence is 15 residues long. Germline lookup yields CDR1 SGHRS and CDR2 YFSETQ. Trimming took 6 bases from V and 5 from J; bases not matched to a gene: 10. In DNA, the CDR3 is TGCGCCAGCATCCTGACAGGGGGCGCAGGGGAGACCCAGTACTTC. Translating gives CASILTGGAGETQYF.

The V gene is TRBV18, the J gene TRBJ2-5; D may be TRBD1 (6 bases). V was shortened by 3 bases and J by 2 bases, with 10 bases between the two germline ends. Per the germline V gene, CDR1 is KGHSH and CDR2 is LQKENI. The CDR3 totals 14 residues. CDR3 sequence (DNA): TGTGCCAGCTCACCGTCAGGGGTACAAGAGACCCAGTACTTC. Its protein is CASSPSGVQETQYF.

This chain links TRBV19 with TRBJ1-4; no firm D call. CDR3 size: 13 residues. The ends were cut back, 3 bases at V and 8 bases at J, with 10 bases in the middle. The germline V gene has CDR1 LNHDA and CDR2 SQIVND (reference sequence). CDR3 amino acids: CASSMGWQEKLFF. The CDR3 DNA follows: TGTGCCAGTAGTATGGGGTGGCAGGAAAAACTGTTTTTT. Complete variable domain (other parts from reference TRBV19 and TRBJ1-4): DGGITQSPKYLFRKEGQNVTLSCEQNLNHDAMYWYRQDPGQGLRLIYYSQIVNDFQKGDIAEGYSVSREKKESFPLTVTSAQKNPTAFYLCASSMGWQEKLFFGSGTQLSVL.

This rearrangement joins TRBV7-8 to TRBJ2-4, with D unresolved. In germline, CDR1 is SGHVS, CDR2 FQNEAQ. There are 17 residues in the CDR3. V gave up 1 base and J gave up 1 base, with 14 bases separating them. The CDR3: CASSLGADPAAKNIQYF. Here the CDR3 DNA reads TGTGCCAGCAGCTTAGGGGCAGATCCTGCCGCCAAAAACATTCAGTACTTC.

The V call is TRBV5-6, the J call TRBJ2-4, with D uncertain. The CDR3 has 17 residues. Germline CDR1 SGHDT, CDR2 YYEEEE. Trimming left V 2 bases short and J 2 bases short, with 17 bases between. In DNA form, the CDR3 reads TGTGCCAGCAGCTTTACCTCACATGTGGAGTCCAAAAACATTCAGTACTTC. Amino acid sequence: CASSFTSHVESKNIQYF.

This chain joins TRBV6-6 and TRBJ2-1; D gene ambiguous. This CDR3 is built from 13 residues. The germline gives CDR1 MNHNY, CDR2 SVGAGI (reference sequence). Between the trimmed V and J ends, which lost 1 base and 5 bases, there was a span of 6 bases. The CDR3 bases are TGTGCCAGCAGTTACTTTGGAGACAATGAGCAGTTCTTC. Translating it yields CASSYFGDNEQFF.

This clone showed up just once. The chain links TRBV27 to TRBJ2-2; 9 nucleotides line up with TRBD1. Germline-derived CDR1 and CDR2 are MNHEY and SMNVEV (reference sequence). CDR3 length: 15 amino acids. The junction had 4 bases not matched to a gene; V was cut back by 3 bases and J by 5 bases. The CDR3 loop reads CASSFGTGRTGELFF. In DNA form, the CDR3 reads TGTGCCAGCAGTTTCGGGACAGGGCGTACCGGGGAGCTGTTTTTT.

This chain uses TRBV27 with TRBJ2-7, with TRBD1 matching over 7 bases. With V trimmed by 6 bases and J by 0 bases, 8 bases remained unmatched. CDR1 and CDR2 from the germline V gene are MNHEY and SMNVEV (reference sequence). There are 15 residues in the CDR3. The CDR3 DNA reads as TGTGCCAGCAGGCCCGCCGGGACAGCCTCCTACGAGCAGTACTTC. Translating gives CASRPAGTASYEQYF.

The chain couples TRBV7-8 to TRBJ2-5, with 7 bases identical to TRBD2. The V gene's germline CDR1 is SGHVS and CDR2 FQNEAQ. The CDR3 is 14 residues long. The junction had 3 bases not matched to a gene; V was cut back by 5 bases and J by 0 bases. The CDR3 protein is CASSPGTNQETQYF. The CDR3 nucleotides read TGTGCCAGCAGCCCAGGGACTAACCAAGAGACCCAGTACTTC.

V usage is TRBV28 and J usage is TRBJ1-1; D ambiguous. Germline loops: CDR1 MDHEN, CDR2 SYDVKM. CDR3 size: 11 residues. Trimming left V 1 base short and J 4 bases short, with 1 base between. The DNA for the CDR3 is TGTGCCAGCAGTTTATTCACTGAAGCTTTCTTT. Translated, it gives CASSLFTEAFF.

This clone has more than one count but fewer than ten. This chain uses TRBV2 with TRBJ1-5; TRBD1 matches at 9 bases. The CDR3 is made up of 15 amino acids. The V gene's germline CDR1 is SNHLY and CDR2 FYNNEI. J gave up 9 bases and V 8 bases, and 14 bases lay outside the gene matches. CDR3 residues: CASGSTGTGRRPQHF. In DNA form, the CDR3 reads TGTGCCAGCGGGTCGACTGGGACAGGGAGGAGGCCCCAGCATTTT.

The rearrangement joins TRBV9 to TRBJ2-1; perhaps TRBD2 as D (5 bases). The CDR3 has 13 residues. Trimming cost V 0 bases and J 6 bases, with 7 bases left between them. Germline V gene sequence: CDR1 SGDLS, CDR2 YYNGEE. This chain's CDR3 is CASSVASGNEQFF. In DNA form, the CDR3 reads TGTGCCAGCAGCGTAGCCAGCGGCAATGAGCAGTTCTTC.

This chain links TRBV4-3 with TRBJ1-4; D might be TRBD1 (6 bases). The CDR3 totals 17 residues. Germline-derived CDR1 and CDR2 are LGHNA and YSLEER. Trimming shortened V by 0 bases and J by 7 bases, and 18 bases separated the two germline ends. CDR3 in DNA: TGCGCCAGCAGCCAAGATCTTGGAGCCACAGGGTTTGAAAAACTGTTTTTT. This encodes CASSQDLGATGFEKLFF.

The chain combines TRBV5-1 with TRBJ2-7, with 12 nucleotides matching TRBD2. The germline V gene has CDR1 SGHRS and CDR2 YFSETQ. The CDR3 spans 15 residues. V lost 4 bases to trimming and J lost 5 bases; unmatched junction nucleotides: 7. The CDR3 region is CASSPRTSGINEQYF. The DNA of the CDR3 is TGCGCCAGCAGCCCCAGGACTAGCGGGATAAACGAGCAGTACTTC.

This clone was seen only a few times. The rearrangement links TRBV28 to TRBJ2-7; 10 bases are a match to TRBD2. This CDR3 contains 14 residues. With 6 bases clipped from V and 3 bases from J, the junction kept 5 bases outside the gene matches. Germline V lookup: CDR1 MDHEN, CDR2 SYDVKM. As DNA, the CDR3 is TGTGCCAGCAGAGGACTAGCGGAGAGCTACGAGCAGTACTTC. Protein product: CASRGLAESYEQYF.

J is TRBJ2-7 and V is TRBV28, with TRBD2 matching 9 bases. Germline lookup yields CDR1 MDHEN and CDR2 SYDVKM. The CDR3 spans 16 residues. Germline trimming cut 1 base from V and 5 bases from J; bases unmatched to any gene: 9. CDR3 bases: TGTGCCAGCAGTTTATCTGACCTCAGACTAGCGGACGAGCAGTACTTC. It yields the protein CASSLSDLRLADEQYF.

The J gene is TRBJ1-4, the V gene TRBV4-2; the D is unclear. The CDR3 length is 15 residues. V was pared by 1 base and J by 3 bases, with 9 bases between. The V gene's germline CDR1 is LGHNA and CDR2 YNFKEQ. CDR3 protein: CASSQVLVSNEKLFF. The CDR3 nucleotides are TGTGCCAGCAGCCAAGTTTTAGTCTCTAATGAAAAACTGTTTTTT.

This clone was recorded only once. The chain uses TRBV14 and TRBJ1-2, with D possibly TRBD1 on 5 matching bases. V was trimmed by 3 bases and J by 7 bases, leaving 21 bases between them. From germline, CDR1 is SGHDN and CDR2 FVKESK. This CDR3 contains 16 residues. CDR3 bases: TGTGCCAGCAGCCAGCACCTAAACGGGGCTCTTCGTGGCTACACCTTC. It yields the protein CASSQHLNGALRGYTF.

This sequence joins TRBV19 and TRBJ1-3, with D possibly TRBD1 on 6 matching bases. Germline V CDR1 and CDR2: LNHDA, SQIVND (reference sequence). The V and J ends lost 4 bases and 3 bases respectively, with 13 bases between them. The CDR3 runs 15 residues. CDR3 region: CASSTFKGGGNTIYF. DNA of the CDR3: TGTGCCAGTAGTACTTTTAAAGGGGGTGGAAACACCATATATTTT.

This chain uses TRBV6-5 with TRBJ2-5; D may be TRBD2 (5 bases). CDR3 length: 13 residues. Per the germline V gene, CDR1 is MNHEY and CDR2 is SVGAGI. The V end was cut by 0 bases, the J end by 5 bases, with 7 bases between. CDR3 amino acids: CASSYSPGETQYF. CDR3 nucleotide sequence: TGTGCCAGCAGTTACTCTCCGGGGGAGACCCAGTACTTC.

The chain has TRBV19 and TRBJ1-5; D ambiguous. The CDR3 totals 15 residues. Germline V gene sequence: CDR1 LNHDA, CDR2 SQIVND (reference sequence). V lost 9 bases and J lost 2, with 17 bases in between. The DNA of the CDR3 is TGTGCCAGCAACCTCGAAGGGAGCGGCAATCAGCCCCAGCATTTT. Translating gives CASNLEGSGNQPQHF.